These T cell receptor beta chains were read from a single sample in a study of cytomegalovirus exposure and HLA in healthy donors. TCRdb keeps only in-frame clones here, not all; method: immunoSEQ multiplex PCR. Recorded for this sample: fewer than 100,000 clones. Specimen: PBMCs. The receptors originated from a woman aged 55 to 70 in good health and CMV-seronegative. Each CDR3 is given with its conserved first and last residue. The D gene is left open where the match is weak.

>TRBJ2-7|TRBD1|TRBV7-9
CASTRQGATDEQYF
TGTGCCAGCACCCGACAGGGGGCGACGGACGAGCAGTACTTC
>TRBJ2-3|TRBD2|TRBV4-2
CASSQDLVAGGSTDTQYF
TGTGCCAGCAGCCAAGATCTTGTGGCGGGAGGGAGCACAGATACGCAGTATTTT
>TRBJ1-1|TRBD1|TRBV5-1
CASSLAGQGDTEAFF
TGCGCCAGCAGCTTGGCGGGACAGGGAGACACTGAAGCTTTCTTT
>TRBJ2-4|TRBD2|TRBV15
CATSRDRGGLVKNIQYF
TGTGCCACCAGCAGAGATCGGGGGGGTTTGGTCAAAAACATTCAGTACTTC
>TRBJ2-7|TRBD1|TRBV7-8
CASSLYGDRRRTYEQYF
TGTGCCAGCAGCTTATATGGGGACAGGCGCCGCACCTACGAGCAGTACTTC
>TRBJ2-7|TRBD2|TRBV27
CASTSGGNYEQYF
TGTGCCAGCACTAGCGGGGGAAACTACGAGCAGTACTTC
>TRBJ1-3|NA|TRBV5-4
CASSVKGFSGNIIYF
TGTGCCAGCAGCGTCAAGGGGTTCTCTGGAAACATCATATATTTT
>TRBJ2-1|TRBD1|TRBV6-1
CASSSDRGNWNEQFF
TGTGCCAGCAGTTCCGACAGGGGGAATTGGAATGAGCAGTTCTTC
>TRBJ2-7|NA|TRBV7-9
CASSLRETRGLADEQYF
TGTGCCAGCAGCTTAAGAGAGACTAGGGGACTCGCGGACGAGCAGTACTTC
>TRBJ2-3|TRBD2|TRBV7-9
CASSSGLDQTDTQYF
TGTGCCAGCAGCTCGGGACTAGATCAGACAGATACGCAGTATTTT
>TRBJ2-5|TRBD2|TRBV5-6
CASSLRLAETQYF
TGTGCCAGCAGCTTACGACTAGCTGAGACCCAGTACTTC
>TRBJ1-1|NA|TRBV7-6
CASSLETGWDTEAFF
TGTGCCAGCAGCTTAGAAACGGGGTGGGACACTGAAGCTTTCTTT
>TRBJ2-3|TRBD2|TRBV5-1
CASSSGTSGSWDTQYF
TGCGCCAGCAGCTCGGGGACTAGCGGGAGTTGGGATACGCAGTATTTT
>TRBJ2-3|TRBD1|TRBV6-5
CASSSGTGSTDTQYF
TGTGCCAGCAGTTCCGGGACAGGGAGCACAGATACGCAGTATTTT
>TRBJ2-3|TRBD1|TRBV19
CASSISGQAGTDTQYF
TGTGCCAGTAGTATATCCGGACAGGCCGGCACAGATACGCAGTATTTT
>TRBJ2-3|TRBD2|TRBV7-9
CASSPRLAGDGDTQYF
TGTGCCAGCAGCCCAAGACTAGCGGGAGACGGCGATACGCAGTATTTT
>TRBJ2-5|TRBD2|TRBV4-2
CASSPREAAEETQYF
TGTGCCAGCAGCCCGCGGGAGGCAGCGGAAGAGACCCAGTACTTC
>TRBJ2-7|NA|TRBV11-1
CASSLDQGSDEQYF
TGTGCCAGCAGCTTAGATCAGGGATCGGACGAGCAGTACTTC
>TRBJ2-7|TRBD1|TRBV27
CASSLGRGQHVSYEQYF
TGTGCCAGCAGTTTAGGCAGGGGGCAGCACGTATCCTACGAGCAGTACTTC
>TRBJ1-1|TRBD1|TRBV28
CASSSRTGTEAFF
TGTGCCAGCAGTTCCAGGACAGGCACTGAAGCTTTCTTT
>TRBJ1-2|NA|TRBV28
CASWGRNYGYTF
TGTGCCAGCTGGGGCAGGAACTATGGCTACACCTTC
>TRBJ2-3|TRBD1|TRBV2
CASSEARGHGDTQYF
TGTGCCAGCAGTGAAGCAAGGGGGCACGGAGATACGCAGTATTTT
>TRBJ2-7|NA|TRBV28
CASSFGGGGVFGYEQYF
TGTGCCAGCAGTTTTGGAGGAGGGGGCGTTTTCGGTTACGAGCAGTACTTC
>TRBJ2-6|NA|TRBV19
CASCGLLSSGANVLTF
TGTGCCAGTTGTGGACTCTTAAGCTCTGGGGCCAACGTCCTGACTTTC
>TRBJ2-1|TRBD2|TRBV19
CASSIATPTSGTYNEQFF
TGTGCCAGTAGTATAGCCACACCCACTAGCGGGACCTACAATGAGCAGTTCTTC
>TRBJ1-5|TRBD1|TRBV28
CASRRDRGHQPQHF
TGTGCCAGCAGGAGGGACAGGGGGCATCAGCCCCAGCATTTT
>TRBJ2-5|NA|TRBV27
CASSPGVSTRETQYF
TGTGCCAGCAGTCCCGGGGTGTCTACCAGGGAGACCCAGTACTTC